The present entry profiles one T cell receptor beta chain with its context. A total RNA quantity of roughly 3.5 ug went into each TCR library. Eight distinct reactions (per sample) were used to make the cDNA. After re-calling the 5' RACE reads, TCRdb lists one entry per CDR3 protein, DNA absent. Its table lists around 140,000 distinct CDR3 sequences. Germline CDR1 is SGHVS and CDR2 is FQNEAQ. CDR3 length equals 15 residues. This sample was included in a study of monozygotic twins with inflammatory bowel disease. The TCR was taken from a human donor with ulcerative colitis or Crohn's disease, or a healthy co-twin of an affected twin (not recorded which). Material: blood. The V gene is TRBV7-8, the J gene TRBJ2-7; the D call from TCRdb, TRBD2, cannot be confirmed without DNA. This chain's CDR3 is CASSVGLAVRYEQYF.